One and the same sample provided the 12 T cell receptor beta chains below, sequenced in a study of T cells in Graves' hyperthyroidism and ophthalmopathy. Researchers took RNA transcripts and amplified the TCR beta CDR3 regions from them. A set of HTBI primers served as the primers for a first-round RT-PCR of the TCR CDR3. TCRdb called the multiplex PCR reads again in MiXCR, with one record for every CDR3 protein. Of 500,000 to 750,000 distinct CDR3 sequences listed, 46% are singletons. Sequenced input: peripheral blood or thyroid tissue (not recorded which). The receptors stem from a woman younger than 30 with Graves' hyperthyroidism.

Comment on this clonotype: Given a much more abundant clone one base away, this may be a read error. V and J are TRBV7-8 and TRBJ2-2, with 14 nucleotides matching TRBD2. Germline V CDR1 and CDR2: SGHVS, FQNEAQ. V was pared by 3 bases and J by 5 bases, with 5 bases of the junction left unmatched. This CDR3 spans 17 amino acids. CDR3 nucleotides: TGTGCCAGCAGCTTCTACTGGACTAGCGGGGGGACCGGGGAGCTGTTTTTT. As protein: CASSFYWTSGGTGELFF.

This clonotype was found many times. The rearrangement joins TRBV20-1 to TRBJ2-7; the match to TRBD1 covers 7 bases. Per germline, CDR1 DFQATT and CDR2 SNEGSKA (reference sequence). The V segment lost 6 bases and the J segment 0 bases; nucleotides outside the gene matches: 5. The CDR3 runs to 13 residues. This chain's CDR3 is CSALDRTSYEQYF. The CDR3 DNA reads TGCAGTGCCTTGGACAGGACCTCCTACGAGCAGTACTTC.

CDR3 sequence (DNA): TGTGCCAGCAGTCCCCCCCGGACAGGGGGAAGGCAGCCCCAGCATTTT. This encodes CASSPPRTGGRQPQHF. The chain uses TRBV6-6 and TRBJ1-5; 10 bases match TRBD1. CDR3 length equals 16 residues. Germline V gene data show CDR1 as MNHNY and CDR2 as SVGAGI (reference sequence). Trimming removed 5 bases from V and 7 bases from J; junction bases left unmatched: 11.

The table lists this clonotype with many counts. This chain joins TRBV7-9 and TRBJ1-4; 12 nucleotides match TRBD1. V shed 4 bases, J shed 3 bases, and the junction held 6 bases outside the gene matches. This CDR3 is built from 17 residues. Germline CDR1 SEHNR, CDR2 FQNEAQ (reference sequence). The CDR3 is CASSYWDRGLSNEKLFF. In DNA, the CDR3 is TGTGCCAGCAGCTACTGGGACAGGGGGCTCTCTAATGAAAAACTGTTTTTT.

This clonotype was picked up many times. This chain links TRBV27 with TRBJ1-2; the match to TRBD1 covers 11 bases. The V segment lost 4 bases and the J segment 7 bases; nucleotides outside the gene matches: 5. The CDR3 is 14 residues long. Germline V lookup: CDR1 MNHEY, CDR2 SMNVEV (reference sequence). The CDR3 region has the DNA TGTGCCAGCAGTTCCGGACAGGGGGCGTTTGGCTACACCTTC. Its protein is CASSSGQGAFGYTF.

The genes are TRBV12-3 or TRBV12-4 and TRBJ1-6; 7 bases line up with TRBD1. The CDR3 is made up of 17 amino acids. J was trimmed by 3 bases and V by 6 bases; bases with no gene match: 11. The CDR3 here is CASSSSLTGNYNSPLHF. CDR3 sequence (DNA): TGTGCCAGCAGCTCAAGCCTGACAGGGAACTATAATTCACCCCTCCACTTT.

The V and J genes are TRBV29-1 and TRBJ2-7, with 8 nucleotides matching TRBD2. Trimming at V came to 5 bases and at J to 3 bases, leaving 12 bases not matched to a gene. Looked up from germline, CDR1 is SQVTM and CDR2 is ANQGSEA. The CDR3 is made up of 15 amino acids. The CDR3 DNA reads as TGCAGCGTTAGTGGTGGCGGGAGGCACTTCTACGAGCAGTACTTC. Its protein product is CSVSGGGRHFYEQYF.

The V gene is TRBV19, the J gene TRBJ2-7; TRBD1 agrees at 10 bases. This CDR3 region has 14 residues. Germline V CDR1 and CDR2: LNHDA, SQIVND (reference sequence). The junction had 10 bases not matched to a gene; V was cut back by 9 bases and J by 5 bases. This CDR3 reads CASRPGTGVNEQYF. In DNA, the CDR3 is TGTGCCAGCAGACCCGGGACAGGGGTAAACGAGCAGTACTTC.

In its sample, this clonotype was seen many times. The chain recombines TRBV5-6 with TRBJ1-2; no clear D gene. Trimming shortened V by 4 bases and J by 11 bases, and 15 bases separated the two germline ends. Germline CDR1 reads SGHDT; CDR2 reads YYEEEE. The CDR3 is made up of 12 amino acids. CDR3 loop: CASSRGDTRYTF. CDR3 sequence (DNA): TGTGCCAGCAGCCGAGGAGACACGAGATACACCTTC.

This clonotype was found a few times. The genes are TRBV7-3 and TRBJ2-7, with 9 bases fitting TRBD1. The CDR3 has 15 amino acids. Germline V lookup: CDR1 SGHTA, CDR2 FQGTGA. J was trimmed by 1 base and V by 5 bases; bases with no gene match: 6. CDR3 DNA sequence: TGTGCCAGCAGCACCAACAGGGGGCCATCCTACGAGCAGTACTTC. Translated: CASSTNRGPSYEQYF.

The chain links TRBV6-1 to TRBJ1-2; D call uncertain. Trimming cost V 10 bases and J 3 bases, with 21 bases left between them. CDR3 size: 15 residues. Germline CDR1 and CDR2: MNHNS and SASEGT. CDR3 nucleotides: TGTGCCATCACCGAAGGTTCACTGGGTTACTATGGCTACACCTTC. The encoded protein is CAITEGSLGYYGYTF.

This clonotype has just one count. The junction does not match germline at one end; this may be a read error. The V and J genes are TRBV7-3 and TRBJ1-1; weak D call: TRBD1 (5 bases). The germline V gene has CDR1 SGHTA and CDR2 FQGTGA. CDR3 length equals 13 residues. The CDR3 region has the DNA TGTGCCAGAAGCTTCGCCCCCCAGGGTCCCGCTTTCTTT. It is translated as CARSFAPQGPAFF.